Listed below are T cell receptor beta chains from one sample, sequenced in a study of T-cell reconstitution after alpha-beta-depleted transplantation in children. TCRdb re-called the PCR reads with MiXCR, one entry per CDR3 protein. The data show about 120,000 distinct CDR3 sequences, approximately 10% seen once. This specimen was PBMCs from the stem cell graft donor, taken from the stem cell graft. The source of these receptors is a human donor who donated a stem cell graft to a child with acute lymphoblastic leukemia. Each CDR3 is given with its conserved first and last residue. The order of the fields is V gene, D gene, J gene, clone size, CDR3 DNA, CDR3 protein. D genes are given only for firm matches. Some rows have no size entry. The others give once, few or many, or a class for an expanded clone.

TRBV24-1	TRBD1	TRBJ2-1	many	TGTGCCACCAGTGATCGATCCGGGACAGGGAACTACAATGAGCAGTTCTTC	CATSDRSGTGNYNEQFF
TRBV12-3/TRBV12-4	NA	TRBJ2-6	few	TGTGCCAGCAGTTTAGGAGGGGGGCGCTCTGGGGCCAACGGCCTGACTTTC	CASSLGGGRSGANGLTF
TRBV6-5	NA	TRBJ2-2	many	TGTGCCAGCAGTTACTCGGGGTCAGGGAACACCGGGGAGCTGTTTTTT	CASSYSGSGNTGELFF
TRBV29-1	NA	TRBJ1-2	many	TGCAGCGCATTGGACAATAACTATGGCTACACCTTC	CSALDNNYGYTF
TRBV12-3/TRBV12-4	NA	TRBJ2-2	many	TGTGCCAGCAGTTTCCTGATGGGAACGGTGGCGGCCACCGGGGAGCTGTTTTTT	CASSFLMGTVAATGELFF
TRBV7-2	NA	TRBJ2-5	many	TGTGCCAGCAGCTTCGGGCAGAAAGAGACCCAGTACTTC	CASSFGQKETQYF
TRBV7-2	TRBD2	TRBJ2-7	many	TGTGCCAGCAGCCAGGGACTAGCGGGAGGGGTCTACTTC	CASSQGLAGGVYF
TRBV12-3/TRBV12-4	TRBD1	TRBJ1-5	many	TGTGCCAGCATTATTTCCACGGGGACAGGGGTGTTTGGGAGCAATCAGCCCCAGCATTTT	CASIISTGTGVFGSNQPQHF
TRBV4-1	NA	TRBJ2-6	NA	TGCGCCAGCAGCCAAGTTGCGACTGGGGCCAACGTCCTGACTTTC	CASSQVATGANVLTF
TRBV7-9	TRBD2	TRBJ2-7	NA	TGTGCCAGCAGCTTAGTTGGCGGGGGAGCGTACGAGCAGTACTTC	CASSLVGGGAYEQYF
TRBV7-2	NA	TRBJ1-5	many	TGTGCCAGCAGCTTAGCGGTCCCCAGCAATCAGCCCCAGCATTTT	CASSLAVPSNQPQHF
TRBV20-1	NA	TRBJ2-5	many	TGCAGTGCTAAAAAGAAGCCCCAAGAGACCCAGTACTTC	CSAKKKPQETQYF
TRBV5-1	TRBD1	TRBJ2-5	many	TGCGCCAGCAGCTTTCTCGGAAGAACCGGGACAGAAGAGACCCAGTACTTC	CASSFLGRTGTEETQYF
TRBV12-3/TRBV12-4	NA	TRBJ1-5	many	TGTGCCAGCAGTTTAGAGGCAGGGGTTCAGCCCCAGCATTTT	CASSLEAGVQPQHF
TRBV29-1	TRBD1	TRBJ1-4	many	TGCAGCGTCTCCGGACAGGGTGCGTCTAATGAAAAACTGTTTTTT	CSVSGQGASNEKLFF
TRBV11-1	NA	TRBJ1-1	many	TGTGCCAGCAGCCCCCGAACCCTGAACACTGAAGCTTTCTTT	CASSPRTLNTEAFF
TRBV5-1	TRBD1	TRBJ1-1	many	TGCGCCAGCAGGAATCCGCAGGGGGCGAAGGGGAACACTGAAGCTTTCTTT	CASRNPQGAKGNTEAFF
TRBV29-1	TRBD1	TRBJ2-2	many	TGCAGCGTTGGGACAGGAACTAACACCGGGGAGCTGTTTTTT	CSVGTGTNTGELFF
TRBV20-1	TRBD1	TRBJ1-2	many	TGCAGTGCTAGAGGGCGGGGACAGGGGATTTTAGGGTATGGCTACACCTTC	CSARGRGQGILGYGYTF
TRBV20-1	TRBD1	TRBJ1-2	many	TGCAGTGCTAGAAGTTCGACAGGGGGACTATATGGCTACACCTTC	CSARSSTGGLYGYTF
TRBV27	NA	TRBJ1-1	many	TGTGCCAGCAGTTCCCCGAGGGGAATGAACACTGAAGCTTTCTTT	CASSSPRGMNTEAFF
TRBV11-3	TRBD1	TRBJ2-3	NA	TGTGCCAGCAGCTCCGGACAGGCCGCAGGAGATACGCAGTATTTT	CASSSGQAAGDTQYF
TRBV7-6	TRBD2	TRBJ2-1	many	TGTGCCAGCAGCTTATCGGTTGCAGCGGGGAGCTCCTACAATGAGCAGTTCTTC	CASSLSVAAGSSYNEQFF
TRBV20-1	TRBD1	TRBJ2-1	many	TGCAGTGCAAACGCCGACAGGGGCCCCTTCAATGAGCAGTTCTTC	CSANADRGPFNEQFF
TRBV30	NA	TRBJ1-1	many	TGTGCCTGGAGAAGAACCGGGGGAACGAACTCTGAAGCTTTCTTT	CAWRRTGGTNSEAFF
TRBV6-5	NA	TRBJ2-7	many	TGTGCCAGCAGTTACGAGGGACGCTACGAGCAGTACTTC	CASSYEGRYEQYF
TRBV27	NA	TRBJ2-1	many	TGTGCCAGCAGTTCCTGGTACGATGAGCAGTTCTTC	CASSSWYDEQFF
TRBV5-1	NA	TRBJ1-1	many	TGCGCCAGCAGCTTGGCCGGACAGACCACTGAAGCTTTCTTT	CASSLAGQTTEAFF
TRBV7-3	TRBD2	TRBJ2-1	NA	TGTGCCAGCAGCCCCACTACTAGCGGGAGGGGTAATGAGCAGTTCTTC	CASSPTTSGRGNEQFF
TRBV7-9	NA	TRBJ1-6	many	TGTGCCAGCAGCTTACCGCAGGGGAGTAGGACTTCACCCCTCCACTTT	CASSLPQGSRTSPLHF
TRBV25-1	TRBD1	TRBJ1-1	many	TGTGCCAGCAGCACAGGGGCCGAGAGTACTGAAGCTTTCTTT	CASSTGAESTEAFF
TRBV7-2	TRBD1	TRBJ1-2	many	TGTGCCAGCAGCCCTTTGACAGGGACGGGAGGCTACACCTTC	CASSPLTGTGGYTF
TRBV20-1	TRBD2	TRBJ2-3	many	TGCAGTGCTCCGACTAGCGGGGGAACAGATACGCAGTATTTT	CSAPTSGGTDTQYF
TRBV12-3/TRBV12-4	NA	TRBJ1-5	many	TGTGCCAGCACTAGGGGTCGCGGACAGCAGTTTAGCAATCAGCCCCAGCATTTT	CASTRGRGQQFSNQPQHF
TRBV4-3	TRBD2	TRBJ2-3	many	TGCGCCAGCAGCCCTGGACTAGCGCGCACAGATACGCAGTATTTT	CASSPGLARTDTQYF